The 31 T cell receptor beta chains below were found in one sample sequenced in a study of read filtering for tumor transcriptome and immune sequencing. Molecular barcoded adaptors covering alpha/delta and beta/gamma chains were used on roughly 400 ng RNA. TCRdb reprocessed the reads via MiXCR and lists one record per CDR3 protein. The sample has 30,000 to 40,000 distinct CDR3 sequences, 13% to 15% seen once. Sequences were obtained from a population of CD138-negative cells sorted from bone marrow. Receptors were obtained from a donor aged 40 or older with multiple myeloma.

This clonotype was counted many times. The DNA of the CDR3 is TGCAGTGCCTACACAACAACCGGGACAAACTACAATGAGCAGTTCTTC. This gives the protein CSAYTTTGTNYNEQFF. The chain is built from TRBV20-1 and TRBJ2-1; perhaps TRBD1 as D (6 bases). V was shortened by 6 bases and J by 3 bases, with 21 bases between the two germline ends. Germline CDR1 reads DFQATT; CDR2 reads SNEGSKA (reference sequence). The CDR3 is 16 amino acids.

The sample holds a few counts of this clonotype. A much more abundant neighbour one base away suggests this may be a read error. The chain links TRBV12-3 or TRBV12-4 to TRBJ2-2; TRBD1 matches at 7 bases. V lost 6 bases and J lost 9; bases outside the gene matches: 16. This CDR3 region has 16 residues. Here the CDR3 DNA reads TGTGCCAGCAGAAAGAACAGGGGTTCACGGACCTGGGAGCTGTTTTTT. Its translation: CASRKNRGSRTWELFF.

A word on this clonotype: One end of the junction is discordant with germline, which a read error may explain. The rearrangement links TRBV6-2 or TRBV6-3 to TRBJ1-5; D remains ambiguous. Germline loops: CDR1 MNHEY, CDR2 SVGEGT. This CDR3 comprises 13 residues. The CDR3 is CASSCDENQPQHF. The CDR3 nucleotides read TGCGCCAGCAGTTGCGACGAAAATCAGCCCCAGCATTTT.

The sample holds many counts of this clonotype. The V call is TRBV6-2 or TRBV6-3, the J call TRBJ2-1, with D maybe TRBD2 (5 bases). Germline V CDR1 and CDR2: MNHEY, SVGEGT. CDR3 length equals 16 residues. Deletions cut 5 bases from V and 4 bases from J, with 18 bases between. The CDR3 DNA follows: TGTGCCAGCAGTGGGTCTTGGACTGGTCGATACAATGAGCAGTTCTTC. This codes for CASSGSWTGRYNEQFF.

This clonotype was observed at least ten times. The V and J genes are TRBV5-1 and TRBJ2-7; TRBD1 matches 9 bases. Germline trimming cut 6 bases from V and 5 bases from J; bases unmatched to any gene: 6. Germline V lookup: CDR1 SGHRS, CDR2 YFSETQ. The CDR3 is 13 amino acids. CDR3 residues: CASTPGTGNEQYF. CDR3 nucleotide sequence: TGCGCCAGCACTCCCGGGACAGGGAACGAGCAGTACTTC. Looking up the rest from reference TRBV5-1 and TRBJ2-7 gives the full variable domain: KAGVTQTPRYLIKTRGQQVTLSCSPISGHRSVSWYQQTPGQGLQFLFEYFSETQRNKGNFPGRFSGRQFSNSRSEMNVSTLELGDSALYLCASTPGTGNEQYFGPGTRLTVT.

At least ten counts were recorded for this clonotype. The rearrangement joins TRBV7-9 to TRBJ1-1, with 7 bases matching TRBD1. From germline, CDR1 is SEHNR and CDR2 FQNEAQ (reference sequence). The CDR3 runs to 16 residues. The ends lost 4 bases at V and 0 bases at J; junction bases unmatched: 8. The CDR3 reads CASSSWRQGLNTEAFF. Here the CDR3 DNA reads TGTGCCAGCAGCTCATGGCGACAGGGCTTGAACACTGAAGCTTTCTTT. The entire variable domain, with the rest obtained from reference TRBV7-9 and TRBJ1-1, is as follows: DTGVSQNPRHKITKRGQNVTFRCDPISEHNRLYWYRQTLGQGPEFLTYFQNEAQLEKSRLLSDRFSAERPKGSFSTLEIQRTEQGDSAMYLCASSSWRQGLNTEAFFGQGTRLTVV.

This clonotype was detected many times. The J gene is TRBJ1-6, the V gene TRBV12-3 or TRBV12-4; tentative D call: TRBD1 (5 bases). CDR3 length equals 13 residues. The V gene lost 7 bases and the J gene lost 10 bases, with 14 bases spanning the gap. The chain's CDR3 is CASTRTEGSPLHF. The DNA for the CDR3 is TGTGCCAGCACAAGGACGGAGGGGTCACCCCTCCACTTT.

About this clonotype: One base away lies a much larger clone, so this may be a sequencing read error. The chain recombines TRBV4-3 with TRBJ2-3; 7 bases are a match to TRBD1. From germline, CDR1 is LGHNA and CDR2 YSLEER. The CDR3 runs to 15 residues. Here the CDR3 reads CASSQSGQGTDTQCF. The CDR3 nucleotides read TGCGCCAGCAGCCAATCGGGGCAAGGGACAGATACGCAGTGTTTT.

To note about this clonotype: Its ends do not fully match the called genes, so a read error is possible. The chain uses TRBV7-8 and TRBJ2-1, with unresolved D. This CDR3 region has 12 residues. The V gene's germline CDR1 is SGHVS and CDR2 FQNEAQ. The CDR3 here is CARSSSGLRQFF. The CDR3 bases are TGTGCCCGCAGCTCATCAGGCTTGAGGCAGTTCTTC.

This clonotype has more than one count but fewer than ten. The chain couples TRBV3-1 to TRBJ2-5; tentatively, D is TRBD1 or TRBD2 (6 bases each). The CDR3 is made up of 15 amino acids. Germline V gives CDR1 LGHDT, CDR2 YNNKEL (reference sequence). Trimming removed 4 bases from V and 0 bases from J, with 12 bases in between. Written as DNA, the CDR3 is TGTGCCAGCAGCCGAGGGGGGCAGGACCAAGAGACCCAGTACTTC. Translating it yields CASSRGGQDQETQYF.

This clonotype was counted ten times or more. The V call is TRBV28, the J call TRBJ1-1, with unresolved D. Germline V gene lookup returns CDR1 MDHEN and CDR2 SYDVKM. The germline V and J ends were trimmed by 4 bases and 4 bases, with 19 bases remaining between them. The CDR3 covers 16 residues. The CDR3 protein is CASSSPGMIFRTEAFF. The DNA for the CDR3 is TGTGCCAGCAGTTCACCTGGGATGATCTTTCGCACTGAAGCTTTCTTT.

Regarding this clonotype: Mismatch with germline at one junction end may stem from a read error. The rearrangement uses TRBV6-5 and TRBJ1-4; 10 positions agree with TRBD1. From germline, CDR1 is MNHEY and CDR2 SVGAGI. The CDR3 loop spans 14 amino acids. The CDR3 coding sequence is TGTGCAGCAGTTCCCCCGGGACAGGGGCCGAAAAACTGTTTT. Protein sequence: CAAVPPGQGPKNCF.

V and J are TRBV7-9 and TRBJ2-2; D possibly matches TRBD1 or TRBD2 (5 bases each). CDR1 is SEHNR and CDR2 is FQNEAQ in the germline V gene (reference sequence). Trimming cost V 0 bases and J 14 bases, with 19 bases left between them. This CDR3 has 15 amino acids. CDR3 nucleotide sequence: TGTGCCAGCAGCTTAGCAGGGACGGGCACCGGGGCTCTGTTTTTT. It is translated as CASSLAGTGTGALFF.

There are a few counts of this clonotype. Because it lacks the conserved phenylalanine or tryptophan at the end, this CDR3 is likely a read error. Here the CDR3 DNA reads TGCGCCAGCAGCCTCCTTCGAGACGCTAGCACAGATACGCAGTATCTT. Residues: CASSLLRDASTDTQYL. The chain is built from TRBV5-1 and TRBJ2-3; D gene uncertain. The CDR3 length is 16 residues. The V end lost 4 bases, the J end lost 0 bases, and 15 bases lay between the germline ends. In germline, CDR1 is SGHRS, CDR2 YFSETQ.

The count of this clonotype is one. For the CDR3, the DNA is TGTGCCAGCAGCAAAGACGGGCGTAGCAATCAGCCCCAGCATTTT. Protein sequence: CASSKDGRSNQPQHF. V is TRBV7-8 and J is TRBJ1-5; the D is unclear. Germline CDR1 SGHVS, CDR2 FQNEAQ. V was pared by 5 bases and J by 0 bases, with 11 bases between. The CDR3 sequence is 15 residues long.

This chain uses TRBV7-9 with TRBJ1-1; 8 nucleotides line up with TRBD1. The germline V gene has CDR1 SEHNR and CDR2 FQNEAQ (reference sequence). V shed 5 bases and J 10 bases; nucleotides not matched to a gene: 6. The CDR3 runs 12 residues. The chain's CDR3 is CASSPSGQGAFF. CDR3 nucleotides: TGTGCCAGCAGCCCCTCAGGACAGGGAGCTTTCTTT.

This clonotype is medium-sized (0.01 to 0.1%) within its sample. The rearrangement links TRBV29-1 to TRBJ2-1; 11 bases map to TRBD2. V lost 6 bases and J lost 6; bases outside the gene matches: 13. The CDR3 is 16 amino acids. Looked up from germline, CDR1 is SQVTM and CDR2 is ANQGSEA. CDR3 sequence reads: CSVYSGGALLSNEQFF. The CDR3 DNA sequence: TGCAGCGTCTATAGCGGGGGGGCCCTTCTTTCCAATGAGCAGTTCTTC.

This clonotype came up a few times. This sequence joins TRBV7-3 and TRBJ2-3; possibly TRBD1 or TRBD2 for D (6 bases each). The CDR3 has 14 residues. CDR1 is SGHTA, CDR2 FQGTGA, per germline. V lost 5 bases to trimming and J lost 2 bases, with 11 bases between them. The CDR3 DNA is TGTGCCAGCAGCCCCTCGGGGGCCACAGATACGCAGTATTTT. Protein sequence: CASSPSGATDTQYF.

Many counts were recorded for this clonotype. The chain recombines TRBV7-2 with TRBJ2-3, with 7 bases that match TRBD2. The trim removed 6 bases at V and 0 bases at J, leaving 15 bases unmatched. The CDR3 contains 18 residues. In germline, CDR1 is SGHTA, CDR2 FQGNSA. The CDR3 nucleotides are TGTGCCAGCAGGAACCCCTCCCTGGCGGGGGTAAGCACAGATACGCAGTATTTT. Translated: CASRNPSLAGVSTDTQYF.

The V and J genes are TRBV18 and TRBJ2-7; D possibly corresponds to TRBD2 (6 bases). The CDR3 sequence is 18 residues long. The germline CDR1 and CDR2 sequences are KGHSH and LQKENI. Trimming took 2 bases from V and 0 from J, leaving 20 bases between them. The CDR3 DNA is TGTGCCAGCTCACCAAGGGAGGCGCAGGCGGCCTACTCCTACGAGCAGTACTTC. The encoded protein is CASSPREAQAAYSYEQYF. Filled out from reference TRBV18 and TRBJ2-7, the complete variable domain reads NAGVMQNPRHLVRRRGQEARLRCSPMKGHSHVYWYRQLPEEGLKFMVYLQKENIIDESGMPKERFSAEFPKEGPSILRIQQVVRGDSAAYFCASSPREAQAAYSYEQYFGPGTRLTVT.

This clonotype appeared many times. This CDR3 reads CASSPTGVANEKLFF. DNA of the CDR3: TGTGCCAGCAGCCCGACCGGGGTAGCTAATGAAAAACTGTTTTTT. The chain carries TRBV3-1 and TRBJ1-4; no reliable D call. CDR1 and CDR2 from the germline V gene are LGHDT and YNNKEL (reference sequence). With 4 bases removed from V and 3 bases from J, the gap between germline ends came to 12 bases. The CDR3 spans 15 residues.

This clonotype came up many times. V gene TRBV10-3 combines with J gene TRBJ2-3; D uncertain. The CDR3 spans 12 residues. The germline V gene has CDR1 ENHRY and CDR2 SYGVKD. V was clipped by 7 bases and J by 5 bases, with 10 bases between them. The CDR3 DNA follows: TGTGCCATCAAAGAGGAGAGAGATACGCAGTATTTT. Amino acids: CAIKEERDTQYF.

This clonotype occurred many times. The J gene is TRBJ2-7, the V gene TRBV7-8, with a tentative D call TRBD2 (6 bases). Germline CDR1 SGHVS, CDR2 FQNEAQ. CDR3 length: 13 amino acids. Trimming cost V 0 bases and J 5 bases, with 8 bases left between them. The CDR3 reads CASSLAGEDEQYF. In nucleotides, the CDR3 is TGTGCCAGCAGCTTAGCGGGGGAGGACGAGCAGTACTTC.

This clonotype appeared many times. The rearrangement links TRBV12-3 or TRBV12-4 to TRBJ1-2, with D perhaps matching TRBD1 (6 bases). V was shortened by 7 bases and J by 8 bases, with 17 bases between the two germline ends. The length of the CDR3 is 13 residues. Here the CDR3 DNA reads TGTGCCAGCACCTTTAGGGGGGGCAGGGGCTACACCTTC. Translation gives CASTFRGGRGYTF.

This clonotype was recorded at least ten times. The chain recombines TRBV5-1 with TRBJ1-1, with D tentatively TRBD1 (6 bases). Germline CDR1 and CDR2: SGHRS and YFSETQ. The length of the CDR3 is 13 residues. V lost 3 bases and J lost 1, with 7 bases in between. This CDR3 reads CASSSGQNTEAFF. The CDR3 nucleotides read TGCGCCAGCAGCTCGGGACAGAACACTGAAGCTTTCTTT.

This clonotype was seen many times. The gene calls are TRBV7-2 and TRBJ2-5; the match to TRBD2 covers 8 bases. Germline lookup yields CDR1 SGHTA and CDR2 FQGNSA. The J segment lost 5 bases and the V segment lost 5 bases, leaving 13 bases of the junction unmatched. The CDR3 is 16 residues long. The CDR3 loop is CASSPGTGRGGETQYF. The CDR3 DNA reads as TGTGCCAGCAGCCCCGGAACGGGGCGCGGGGGGGAGACCCAGTACTTC.

The chain uses TRBV29-1 and TRBJ2-3, with TRBD2 matching 10 bases. With 4 bases clipped from V and 2 bases from J, the junction kept 3 bases outside the gene matches. This CDR3 comprises 14 residues. CDR1 and CDR2 from the germline V gene are SQVTM and ANQGSEA. CDR3 bases: TGCAGCGTTGTCAGCGGGGGGGTCACAGATACGCAGTATTTT. Translated, it gives CSVVSGGVTDTQYF.

This clonotype was counted ten times or more. In DNA form, the CDR3 reads TGCAGTGCTAGAGAAGCGGGACAGGGAAGAGAAAAACTGTTTTTT. Its translation is CSAREAGQGREKLFF. V usage is TRBV20-1 and J usage is TRBJ1-4; 9 bases are a match to TRBD1. Germline CDR1 reads DFQATT; CDR2 reads SNEGSKA (reference sequence). With V trimmed by 0 bases and J by 8 bases, 7 bases remained unmatched. The CDR3 is made up of 15 amino acids.

Only a few counts were recorded for this clonotype. The rearrangement links TRBV7-9 to TRBJ2-7; tentative D call: TRBD1 (5 bases). V was shortened by 2 bases and J by 12 bases, with 17 bases between the two germline ends. The V gene's germline CDR1 is SEHNR and CDR2 FQNEAQ (reference sequence). The CDR3 loop spans 13 amino acids. CDR3 in amino acids: CASSLSTSTEAYF. The CDR3 nucleotides are TGTGCCAGCAGCTTAAGTACGTCGACAGAGGCGTACTTC.

This clonotype was detected many times. This sequence joins TRBV29-1 and TRBJ2-7; D might be TRBD1 or TRBD2, each matching 5 bases. Germline V lookup: CDR1 SQVTM, CDR2 ANQGSEA. The V gene lost 7 bases and the J gene lost 9 bases, with 22 bases spanning the gap. The CDR3 extends over 13 amino acids. The CDR3 DNA is TGCAGCGCCCGGGACGACAGAACATTCGGGCAGTACTTC. It encodes CSARDDRTFGQYF.

The rearrangement links TRBV5-1 to TRBJ2-1; weak D call: TRBD2 (5 bases). This CDR3 is built from 15 residues. Germline V CDR1 and CDR2: SGHRS, YFSETQ. The V end lost 3 bases, the J end lost 9 bases, and 19 bases lay between the germline ends. The CDR3 sequence is CASSSLSGDRSEQFF. The DNA of the CDR3 is TGCGCCAGCAGCTCGCTGTCCGGGGATAGGAGTGAGCAGTTCTTC. Based on the CDR3 plus reference TRBV5-1 and TRBJ2-1, the full variable domain is KAGVTQTPRYLIKTRGQQVTLSCSPISGHRSVSWYQQTPGQGLQFLFEYFSETQRNKGNFPGRFSGRQFSNSRSEMNVSTLELGDSALYLCASSSLSGDRSEQFFGPGTRLTVL.